The 14 T cell receptor beta chains below all came from one sample that was sequenced in a study of regulatory T cells in long-lasting Graves disease listed by TCRdb under 2021. This specimen's time point label, per the study, means: newly diagnosed GD, antithyroid drugs for less than 3 months. For both TCR sequencing and RNA sequencing, RNA was extracted from PBMCs in TRIzol. To prepare the library, multiplex PCR was applied. The sequencing machine was an Illumina HiSeq 4000. To build TCR beta libraries, CDR3 regions were amplified by Arm-PCR using iRepertoire HTBI primers. The public reads were quality trimmed at Q25 with fastp and then assembled into clones with MiXCR by TCRdb, keeping productive beta chains. A single entry per CDR3 protein holds the most common genes and DNA from its merged rows. Recorded for this sample are over 350,000 distinct CDR3 sequences; 14% of them occurred a single time. Of the sample, roughly 15% falls within the top ten clones.

The same data also went into a second study, on T cells in Graves' hyperthyroidism and ophthalmopathy.

Source: peripheral blood mononuclear cells (PBMCs), taken at new diagnosis, from a patient treated with antithyroid drugs. The receptor source for this set is a woman aged 50 to 65 with Graves disease. Donor details come from another sample of the same person, matched by shared clones.

The chain combines TRBV20-1 with TRBJ2-3; the match to TRBD2 covers 9 bases. Germline V gene lookup returns CDR1 DFQATT and CDR2 SNEGSKA (reference sequence). V shed 0 bases and J 2 bases; nucleotides not matched to a gene: 6. The CDR3 contains 16 residues. CDR3 region: CSARDLTSGYTDTQYF. The CDR3, as DNA: TGCAGTGCTAGAGATTTGACTAGCGGCTACACAGATACGCAGTATTTT.

This clonotype has more than one count but fewer than ten. The chain is built from TRBV20-1 and TRBJ2-3; 9 bases line up with TRBD2. Trimming cost V 2 bases and J 1 base; bases outside gene matches: 4. CDR1 is DFQATT and CDR2 is SNEGSKA in the germline V gene (reference sequence). The CDR3 is made up of 15 amino acids. CDR3 sequence: CSARLAGEGTDTQYF. The CDR3 bases are TGCAGTGCTAGATTAGCGGGAGAGGGCACAGATACGCAGTATTTT.

This clonotype has ten or more counts. The gene calls are TRBV2 and TRBJ2-1; 7 bases match TRBD1. There are 13 residues in the CDR3. The junction had 6 bases not matched to a gene; V was cut back by 5 bases and J by 8 bases. Germline assignment: CDR1 SNHLY and CDR2 FYNNEI. The DNA for the CDR3 is TGTGCCAGCAGTTTACAGGGGTTCGATGAGCAGTTCTTC. It encodes CASSLQGFDEQFF.

This clonotype was observed a few times. The chain uses TRBV27 and TRBJ2-7; D is unclear. Trimming took off 2 bases at V and 2 bases at J, with 10 bases between the two ends. Looked up from germline, CDR1 is MNHEY and CDR2 is SMNVEV (reference sequence). The CDR3 is 14 amino acids. The CDR3 protein is CASSLGLDTYEQYF. CDR3 in DNA: TGTGCCAGCAGTTTAGGGCTAGATACCTACGAGCAGTACTTC.

In this sample, this clonotype turned up many times. The rearrangement uses TRBV28 and TRBJ2-1, with 8 bases identical to TRBD1. The V gene's germline CDR1 is MDHEN and CDR2 SYDVKM. The CDR3 has 14 residues. Trimming cost V 4 bases and J 8 bases; bases outside gene matches: 7. In nucleotides, the CDR3 is TGTGCCAGCAGTTCCAGGACAGGGCTCGATGAGCAGTTCTTC. It specifies CASSSRTGLDEQFF.

This clonotype was found a few times. This chain links TRBV19 with TRBJ1-5; a possible D gene is TRBD1 (5 bases). This CDR3 spans 15 amino acids. The germline gives CDR1 LNHDA, CDR2 SQIVND (reference sequence). The V gene lost 3 bases and the J gene lost 2 bases, with 11 bases spanning the gap. For the CDR3, the DNA is TGTGCCAGTAGTATGGCAGGGTGGGGCAATCAGCCCCAGCATTTT. Translating gives CASSMAGWGNQPQHF.

To note about this clonotype: Germline is not matched at one junction end, which may reflect a read error. V gene TRBV3-1 combines with J gene TRBJ2-7, with D maybe TRBD2 (5 bases). The CDR3 has 17 residues. The germline V gene encodes CDR1 LGHDT and CDR2 YNNKEL (reference sequence). The DNA for the CDR3 is TGTGGCAGCAGCCAAGACGGAGTAGCGAGGAGCTCCTACGAGCAGTACTTC. It is translated as CGSSQDGVARSSYEQYF.

This clonotype was counted a few times. The chain combines TRBV7-9 with TRBJ2-7; TRBD1 matches at 10 bases. The germline V gene encodes CDR1 SEHNR and CDR2 FQNEAQ (reference sequence). V was clipped by 5 bases and J by 5 bases; unmatched bases: 9. CDR3 size: 15 residues. The DNA for the CDR3 is TGTGCCAGCAGCCCGACAGGGGGCGCGCCGGACGAGCAGTACTTC. It specifies CASSPTGGAPDEQYF.

The chain employs TRBV4-1 and TRBJ2-2; D is unresolved. Germline values: CDR1 MGHRA, CDR2 YSYEKL. Trimming pared 6 bases from V and 3 bases from J, leaving 17 bases between. The CDR3 is 16 amino acids. CDR3 bases: TGCGCCAGCAGTCAAAGAGTAGCTTCCGACACCGGGGAGCTGTTTTTT. Encoded protein: CASSQRVASDTGELFF.

This clonotype occurred many times. This chain joins TRBV29-1 and TRBJ1-2; D uncertain. With 0 bases removed from V and 4 bases from J, the gap between germline ends came to 6 bases. The CDR3 has 12 amino acids. Germline V gene data show CDR1 as SQVTM and CDR2 as ANQGSEA. CDR3 DNA sequence: TGCAGCGTTGAAGACGGTCTCTATGGCTACACCTTC. It is translated as CSVEDGLYGYTF.

This clonotype was seen a few times. The chain has TRBV13 and TRBJ2-5; D ambiguous. Between the trimmed V and J ends, which lost 5 bases and 0 bases, there was a span of 16 bases. The CDR3 has 16 residues. Germline values: CDR1 PRHDT, CDR2 FYEKMQ (reference sequence). The CDR3 reads CASSPSIVVDQETQYF. In nucleotides, the CDR3 is TGTGCCAGCAGCCCCTCGATAGTGGTGGACCAAGAGACCCAGTACTTC.

The rearrangement uses TRBV25-1 and TRBJ2-2; the D is unclear. V was clipped by 0 bases and J by 6 bases, with 11 bases between them. Germline CDR1 is MGHDK and CDR2 is SYGVNS. There are 15 residues in the CDR3. As DNA, the CDR3 is TGTGCCAGCAGTGAATATATAACAGCGCCCGGGGAGCTGTTTTTT. Translation gives CASSEYITAPGELFF. The entire variable domain, with the rest obtained from reference TRBV25-1 and TRBJ2-2, is as follows: EADIYQTPRYLVIGTGKKITLECSQTMGHDKMYWYQQDPGMELHLIHYSYGVNSTEKGDLSSESTVSRIRTEHFPLTLESARPSHTSQYLCASSEYITAPGELFFGEGSRLTVL.

The rearrangement links TRBV19 to TRBJ1-5, with TRBD1 as a possible D gene (5 bases). CDR1 is LNHDA and CDR2 is SQIVND in the germline V gene (reference sequence). CDR3 length equals 15 residues. The germline V and J ends were trimmed by 0 bases and 5 bases, with 11 bases remaining between them. CDR3 sequence reads: CASSIDWRDDQPQHF. Here the CDR3 DNA reads TGTGCCAGTAGTATAGATTGGAGGGACGATCAGCCCCAGCATTTT.

This clonotype appeared many times. The V gene is TRBV6-5, the J gene TRBJ1-2; TRBD1 matches 8 bases. The CDR3 is 15 residues long. V was pared by 0 bases and J by 4 bases, with 4 bases of the junction left unmatched. Germline V gives CDR1 MNHEY, CDR2 SVGAGI. This chain's CDR3 is CASSYSDRGIYGYTF. The CDR3 region has the DNA TGTGCCAGCAGTTACTCAGACAGGGGAATCTATGGCTACACCTTC.